The rows below give T cell receptor beta chains drawn from one sample of a study of radiotherapy plus CTLA-4 blockade in lung cancer. TCRdb keeps only in-frame clones here, not all; method: immunoSEQ multiplex PCR. The table shows 50,000 to 65,000 clones, with over 65% occurring only once. Here the sequenced sample was peripheral blood, taken from a patient treated with radiotherapy plus ipilimumab. These receptors came from a human donor with non-small cell lung cancer who had a partial response to radiotherapy plus ipilimumab. CDR3s include the opening cysteine and the closing phenylalanine or tryptophan. The D gene is left open where the match is weak. Not every row has a clone size; where given, it reads once, few, many or a size class.

clone_size: .
d_call: .
j_call: TRBJ2-3
v_call: TRBV6-1
cdr3_nt: TGTGCCAGCAGCTGGCAGGGAAGCACAGATACGCAGTATTTT
cdr3_aa: CASSWQGSTDTQYF

clone_size: .
d_call: .
j_call: TRBJ1-5
v_call: TRBV28
cdr3_nt: TGTGCCAGCAGTCGATCAGGCCCCCATAACAATCAGCCCCAGCATTTT
cdr3_aa: CASSRSGPHNNQPQHF

clone_size: .
d_call: .
j_call: TRBJ2-7
v_call: TRBV9
cdr3_nt: TGTGCCAGCAGCGTATTCGGGGTGGAAGTGGACGAGCAGTACTTC
cdr3_aa: CASSVFGVEVDEQYF

clone_size: few
d_call: TRBD1
j_call: TRBJ1-6
v_call: TRBV2
cdr3_nt: TGTGCCAGCAGTCAACAGGGGACCGCCAATTCACCCCTCCACTTT
cdr3_aa: CASSQQGTANSPLHF

clone_size: .
d_call: .
j_call: TRBJ2-3
v_call: TRBV7-3
cdr3_nt: TGTGCCAGCAGCTTATCCGGCGGCAGCACAGATACGCAGTATTTT
cdr3_aa: CASSLSGGSTDTQYF

clone_size: .
d_call: TRBD2
j_call: TRBJ2-2
v_call: TRBV19
cdr3_nt: TGTGCCAGTAGTAACCTAGCGGGGGCCGTGAACACCGGGGAGCTGTTTTTT
cdr3_aa: CASSNLAGAVNTGELFF

clone_size: .
d_call: .
j_call: TRBJ2-1
v_call: TRBV29-1
cdr3_nt: TGCAGCGTTGCAACACAAAGGAGGGACAATGAGCAGTTCTTC
cdr3_aa: CSVATQRRDNEQFF

clone_size: once
d_call: .
j_call: TRBJ2-5
v_call: TRBV5-1
cdr3_nt: TGCGCCAGCAACTTGGGTGGAGGGCAAGAGACCCAGTACTTC
cdr3_aa: CASNLGGGQETQYF

clone_size: .
d_call: TRBD2
j_call: TRBJ2-1
v_call: TRBV25-1
cdr3_nt: TGTGCCAGCAGTTTCGCGGGGGGGCCTCATGAGCAGTTCTTC
cdr3_aa: CASSFAGGPHEQFF

clone_size: .
d_call: .
j_call: TRBJ1-5
v_call: TRBV28
cdr3_nt: TGTGCCAGCACCCCCTCTTTTGGAGGCTATCAGCCCCAGCATTTT
cdr3_aa: CASTPSFGGYQPQHF

clone_size: few
d_call: TRBD2
j_call: TRBJ2-1
v_call: TRBV6-1
cdr3_nt: TGTGCCACCAGAACCGGGACTAGTCTCAATGAGCAGTTCTTC
cdr3_aa: CATRTGTSLNEQFF

clone_size: .
d_call: TRBD1
j_call: TRBJ2-7
v_call: TRBV7-2
cdr3_nt: TGTGCCAGCAGCTTCTGGGACAGGGGAGTGGAGCAGTACTTC
cdr3_aa: CASSFWDRGVEQYF

clone_size: .
d_call: .
j_call: TRBJ2-2
v_call: TRBV9
cdr3_nt: TGTGCCAGCAGCTTCTGGGACATCGCGAACACCGGGGAGCTGTTTTTT
cdr3_aa: CASSFWDIANTGELFF

clone_size: .
d_call: .
j_call: TRBJ2-3
v_call: TRBV19
cdr3_nt: TGTGCCAGTAGTACCCAGGTCACAGATACGCAGTATTTT
cdr3_aa: CASSTQVTDTQYF

clone_size: once
d_call: .
j_call: TRBJ2-7
v_call: TRBV11-3
cdr3_nt: TGTGCCAGCAGCCAATCGGCGGGGAAATCCTACGAGCAGTACTTC
cdr3_aa: CASSQSAGKSYEQYF

clone_size: .
d_call: TRBD2
j_call: TRBJ2-3
v_call: TRBV7-3
cdr3_nt: TGTGCCAGCAGCTTTAGCGGGGGGGCGCTCACAGATACGCAGTATTTT
cdr3_aa: CASSFSGGALTDTQYF

clone_size: few
d_call: TRBD2
j_call: TRBJ2-1
v_call: TRBV13
cdr3_nt: TGTGCCAGCAGCCACCCTAGCGGGCCCCGGGACAATGAGCAGTTCTTC
cdr3_aa: CASSHPSGPRDNEQFF

clone_size: .
d_call: TRBD2
j_call: TRBJ2-1
v_call: TRBV6-1
cdr3_nt: TGTGCCAGCAGTGTCGGTAGCGGGGGGGAAAGGAGCTCCTACAATGAGCAGTTCTTC
cdr3_aa: CASSVGSGGERSSYNEQFF

clone_size: .
d_call: .
j_call: TRBJ2-7
v_call: TRBV14
cdr3_nt: TGTGCCAGCAGCCAAACGAGCGAGCAGTACTTC
cdr3_aa: CASSQTSEQYF

clone_size: .
d_call: .
j_call: TRBJ1-1
v_call: TRBV11-3
cdr3_nt: TGTGCCAGCAGCTTAGGCGGCGCCCAAAACACTGAAGCTTTCTTT
cdr3_aa: CASSLGGAQNTEAFF

clone_size: .
d_call: .
j_call: TRBJ2-5
v_call: TRBV7-9
cdr3_nt: TGTGCCAGCAGCCCAGTGGCCACCCAAGAGACCCAGTACTTC
cdr3_aa: CASSPVATQETQYF

clone_size: .
d_call: .
j_call: TRBJ2-6
v_call: TRBV19
cdr3_nt: TGTGCCAGTAGCACCCAGGCCGTTGGGGCCAACGTCCTGACTTTC
cdr3_aa: CASSTQAVGANVLTF

clone_size: .
d_call: .
j_call: TRBJ2-5
v_call: TRBV4-2
cdr3_nt: TGTGCCAGCAGCCAAGGGGGCTCCCAAGAGACCCAGTACTTC
cdr3_aa: CASSQGGSQETQYF

clone_size: .
d_call: .
j_call: TRBJ1-5
v_call: TRBV11-2
cdr3_nt: TGTGCCAGCAGCTTAGACCCATATCAGCCCCAGCATTTT
cdr3_aa: CASSLDPYQPQHF

clone_size: few
d_call: .
j_call: TRBJ2-1
v_call: TRBV28
cdr3_nt: TGTGCCAGCAGATCGGGGGGCGAAAATGAGCAGTTCTTC
cdr3_aa: CASRSGGENEQFF

clone_size: .
d_call: .
j_call: TRBJ1-1
v_call: TRBV5-1
cdr3_nt: TGCGCCAGCAGCTTGGTGGGCAGTTCGAACACTGAAGCTTTCTTT
cdr3_aa: CASSLVGSSNTEAFF

clone_size: .
d_call: TRBD1
j_call: TRBJ2-6
v_call: TRBV10-3
cdr3_nt: TGTGCCACCATAGGGGGTAGGGGGCGCTCTGGGGCCAACGTCCTGACTTTC
cdr3_aa: CATIGGRGRSGANVLTF

clone_size: few
d_call: TRBD1
j_call: TRBJ1-3
v_call: TRBV7-2
cdr3_nt: TGTGCCAGCAGAAAAGACAGGGAGGGAAACACCATATATTTT
cdr3_aa: CASRKDREGNTIYF

clone_size: .
d_call: .
j_call: TRBJ2-2
v_call: TRBV9
cdr3_nt: TGTGCCAGCAGCCCACCGGGCGGGGAGCTGTTTTTT
cdr3_aa: CASSPPGGELFF

clone_size: .
d_call: .
j_call: TRBJ1-4
v_call: TRBV19
cdr3_nt: TGTGCCAGTAGCCAACTCCGACACCCACTGTTTTTT
cdr3_aa: CASSQLRHPLFF

clone_size: .
d_call: TRBD1
j_call: TRBJ2-5
v_call: TRBV7-2
cdr3_nt: TGTGCCAGCAGCGGGACTGGACAGGGAGGGACCCAGTACTTC
cdr3_aa: CASSGTGQGGTQYF

clone_size: .
d_call: .
j_call: TRBJ2-7
v_call: TRBV14
cdr3_nt: TGTGCCAGCAGCCAAAATATTCCTCCTAGGTACGAGCAGTACTTC
cdr3_aa: CASSQNIPPRYEQYF

clone_size: once
d_call: TRBD1
j_call: TRBJ2-2
v_call: TRBV27
cdr3_nt: TGTGCCAGCAGTTTAAGGGCAGGGGGCTTCACCGGGGAGCTGTTTTTT
cdr3_aa: CASSLRAGGFTGELFF

clone_size: .
d_call: TRBD1
j_call: TRBJ1-1
v_call: TRBV27
cdr3_nt: TGTGCCAGCAGTGCGGACAGGGAAACTGAAGCTTTCTTT
cdr3_aa: CASSADRETEAFF

clone_size: .
d_call: .
j_call: TRBJ1-1
v_call: TRBV5-1
cdr3_nt: TGCGCCAGCAGCTTGGGACAGGTACCCACTGAAGCTTTCTTT
cdr3_aa: CASSLGQVPTEAFF

clone_size: .
d_call: TRBD1
j_call: TRBJ2-3
v_call: TRBV11-2
cdr3_nt: TGTGCCAGCAGCCTGGGACAGATATTCGAGCCTAGCACAGATACGCAGTATTTT
cdr3_aa: CASSLGQIFEPSTDTQYF

clone_size: .
d_call: TRBD1
j_call: TRBJ2-3
v_call: TRBV7-8
cdr3_nt: TGTGCCAGCAGCCAAAGGACAGGGCCTAGCACAGATACGCAGTATTTT
cdr3_aa: CASSQRTGPSTDTQYF

clone_size: once
d_call: .
j_call: TRBJ1-1
v_call: TRBV9
cdr3_nt: TGTGCCAGCAGCGCTAGGATGAACACTGAAGCTTTCTTT
cdr3_aa: CASSARMNTEAFF

clone_size: .
d_call: .
j_call: TRBJ2-3
v_call: TRBV5-1
cdr3_nt: TGCGCCAGCAGCCTCTTAGGGACTGAACGAAGGATTGGATTAGGTACGCAGTATTTT
cdr3_aa: CASSLLGTERRIGLGTQYF

clone_size: .
d_call: .
j_call: TRBJ1-1
v_call: TRBV14
cdr3_nt: TGTGCCAGCAGCCAAGACTCAGGGAACACTGAAGCTTTCTTT
cdr3_aa: CASSQDSGNTEAFF

clone_size: .
d_call: TRBD2
j_call: TRBJ2-2
v_call: TRBV27
cdr3_nt: TGTGCCAGCAGCGCAGGTAGCGGGGTCGGGGAGCTGTTTTTT
cdr3_aa: CASSAGSGVGELFF

clone_size: .
d_call: TRBD2
j_call: TRBJ2-2
v_call: TRBV7-2
cdr3_nt: TGTGCCAGCAGCCGGCGGGGTAGCGGGGATTCGAACACCGGGGAGCTGTTTTTT
cdr3_aa: CASSRRGSGDSNTGELFF

clone_size: .
d_call: .
j_call: TRBJ1-1
v_call: TRBV6-1
cdr3_nt: TGTGCCAGCACCCCTCTGGGGGGGTCTGAAGCTTTCTTT
cdr3_aa: CASTPLGGSEAFF

clone_size: .
d_call: .
j_call: TRBJ2-7
v_call: TRBV5-5
cdr3_nt: TGTGCCAGCAGCTTCACCCAGGGTTTATTCTACGAGCAGTACTTC
cdr3_aa: CASSFTQGLFYEQYF

clone_size: .
d_call: .
j_call: TRBJ1-2
v_call: TRBV5-6
cdr3_nt: TGTGCCAGCAGCTTGGGTCCAGGCGTTAACTATGGCTACACCTTC
cdr3_aa: CASSLGPGVNYGYTF

clone_size: .
d_call: TRBD1
j_call: TRBJ2-5
v_call: TRBV2
cdr3_nt: TGTGCCTGCAGGCCATCAGGGGGCCGGGAGACCCAGTACTTC
cdr3_aa: CACRPSGGRETQYF

clone_size: .
d_call: .
j_call: TRBJ1-5
v_call: TRBV19
cdr3_nt: TGTGCCAGTAGTCCTCTTGGGACATCTAGCAATCAGCCCCAGCATTTT
cdr3_aa: CASSPLGTSSNQPQHF

clone_size: .
d_call: .
j_call: TRBJ1-2
v_call: TRBV2
cdr3_nt: TGTGCCAGCAGTGCGGATAACATAGCCTTAATCTATGGCTACACCTTC
cdr3_aa: CASSADNIALIYGYTF

clone_size: .
d_call: TRBD1
j_call: TRBJ1-2
v_call: TRBV14
cdr3_nt: TGTGCCAGCAGCCCTCAAACGGGCAGGGGGCGTTATGGCTACACCTTC
cdr3_aa: CASSPQTGRGRYGYTF

clone_size: .
d_call: .
j_call: TRBJ1-1
v_call: TRBV30
cdr3_nt: TGTGCCTGGAGGGGGCCTCAGACTGAAGCTTTCTTT
cdr3_aa: CAWRGPQTEAFF

clone_size: .
d_call: .
j_call: TRBJ1-5
v_call: TRBV30
cdr3_nt: TGTGCCTGGAGCCTGGGGGGGGTTGGCAATCAGCCCCAGCATTTT
cdr3_aa: CAWSLGGVGNQPQHF

clone_size: .
d_call: .
j_call: TRBJ1-3
v_call: TRBV2
cdr3_nt: TGTGCCAGCACCGCCTATGGAAACACCATATATTTT
cdr3_aa: CASTAYGNTIYF

clone_size: few
d_call: TRBD2
j_call: TRBJ2-2
v_call: TRBV6-5
cdr3_nt: TGTGCCAGCACCGGGACTAGCGGCACCGGGGAGCTGTTTTTT
cdr3_aa: CASTGTSGTGELFF

clone_size: few
d_call: TRBD1
j_call: TRBJ1-6
v_call: TRBV7-9
cdr3_nt: TGTGCCAGCAGTTTATCTAGACAGGGGCTAAATTCACCCCTCCACTTT
cdr3_aa: CASSLSRQGLNSPLHF

clone_size: .
d_call: .
j_call: TRBJ1-1
v_call: TRBV14
cdr3_nt: TGTGCCAGCAGCGCGGGGGGTCCTGAAGCTTTCTTT
cdr3_aa: CASSAGGPEAFF

clone_size: few
d_call: TRBD1
j_call: TRBJ1-1
v_call: TRBV5-6
cdr3_nt: TGTGCCAGCAGCAGGGGACAGGGGAACACTGAAGCTTTCTTT
cdr3_aa: CASSRGQGNTEAFF

clone_size: .
d_call: TRBD2
j_call: TRBJ2-2
v_call: TRBV7-2
cdr3_nt: TGTGCCAGCAGCTCCCGGCGGGGGGGCGGCACCGGGGAGCTGTTTTTT
cdr3_aa: CASSSRRGGGTGELFF

clone_size: medium-sized
d_call: .
j_call: TRBJ1-2
v_call: TRBV5-1
cdr3_nt: TGCGCCAGCACCACGAGGTGGGTTTCTAACTATGGCTACACCTTC
cdr3_aa: CASTTRWVSNYGYTF

clone_size: .
d_call: .
j_call: TRBJ2-2
v_call: TRBV19
cdr3_nt: TGTGCCAGTAGTATAGCCCCCGGCGGGGCTTCGAACACCGGGGAGCTGTTTTTT
cdr3_aa: CASSIAPGGASNTGELFF